The rows below give T cell receptor beta chains drawn from one sample of a study of identical twins. TCRdb processed the 5' RACE reads anew with MiXCR; each CDR3 protein has one entry. The sample yields some 710,000 distinct CDR3 sequences, roughly 6% seen once. Sample: naive T cells sorted from blood. The receptor source for this set is a man between 18 and 29 years old in good health. Each CDR3 is given with its conserved first and last residue. Fields, in order: D gene, clone size, J gene, V gene, CDR3 DNA, CDR3 protein. D genes are given only for firm matches. Clone size is shown for a subset of rows, as once, few, many or a class of expanded clone.

>TRBD2|many|TRBJ2-7|TRBV7-9
TGTGCCAGCAGCTCGTTGAGGACTAGCGAATCCTACGAGCAGTACTTC
CASSSLRTSESYEQYF
>TRBD2|few|TRBJ2-1|TRBV29-1
TGCAGCGTAACGGGACTAGCGGTCTCCTACAATGAGCAGTTCTTC
CSVTGLAVSYNEQFF
>-|many|TRBJ2-7|TRBV20-1
TGCAGTGCTAGATCATCCCTAGCTAGTTTGTACGAGCAGTACTTC
CSARSSLASLYEQYF
>TRBD2|-|TRBJ2-5|TRBV11-1
TGTGCCAGCAGCTCCCCTGTTCGAGCGGGGATGTACCAAGAGACCCAGTACTTC
CASSSPVRAGMYQETQYF
>-|many|TRBJ1-2|TRBV29-1
TGCAGCGCCGAGGGGGGAGAACTTGTCCCTAACTATGGCTACACCTTC
CSAEGGELVPNYGYTF
>TRBD2|many|TRBJ2-5|TRBV29-1
TGCAGCGGCCTTGCTAGCGGACAAGAGACCCAGTACTTC
CSGLASGQETQYF
>-|few|TRBJ1-6|TRBV12-3/TRBV12-4
TGTGCCAGCAGCTGGGGGTATAATTCACCCCTCCACTTT
CASSWGYNSPLHF
>-|many|TRBJ1-3|TRBV5-1
TGCGCCAGCAGCTTGGAGCACTCGCGGGGCTCTGGAAACACCATATATTTT
CASSLEHSRGSGNTIYF
>-|many|TRBJ2-1|TRBV12-3/TRBV12-4
TGTGCCAGCAGTTTTAGGGAGGGGGGCAATGAGCAGTTCTTC
CASSFREGGNEQFF
>-|many|TRBJ2-5|TRBV29-1
TGCAGCGTTGTGGCAGGGCCCCCTACAGACCAGTACTTC
CSVVAGPPTDQYF
>-|many|TRBJ2-1|TRBV6-5
TGTGCCACAGCCGGGACCAATGAGCAGTTCTTC
CATAGTNEQFF
>-|many|TRBJ2-1|TRBV29-1
TGCAGCGGGCAACCAACAGGTATCGTAAATGAGCAGTTCTTC
CSGQPTGIVNEQFF
>-|few|TRBJ2-7|TRBV7-2
TGTGCCAGCAGCTCAAACAGGGGAGGAAACGAGCAGTACTTC
CASSSNRGGNEQYF
>-|many|TRBJ2-5|TRBV29-1
TGCAGCGTTGCCCTGGGAGGAGAGACCCAGTACTTC
CSVALGGETQYF
>-|many|TRBJ1-3|TRBV4-1
TGCGCCAGCAGCCAAGAGGGGACGGACTCTGGAAACACCATATATTTT
CASSQEGTDSGNTIYF
>-|many|TRBJ1-1|TRBV20-1
TGCAGTGCTCTCTCTATACAGGGCGGCACTGAAGCTTTCTTT
CSALSIQGGTEAFF
>TRBD2|many|TRBJ2-1|TRBV5-1
TGCGCCAGCAGCTTGGTGGCGGGAGGGCCAAATGAGCAGTTCTTC
CASSLVAGGPNEQFF
>-|many|TRBJ1-4|TRBV7-2
TGTGCCAGCAGCCGAGTGGGAGAAAAACTGTTTTTT
CASSRVGEKLFF
>-|few|TRBJ2-6|TRBV9
TGTGCCAGCAGCGCAGGGGGGGCTGGGGCCAACGTCCTGACTTTC
CASSAGGAGANVLTF
>-|many|TRBJ2-3|TRBV24-1
TGTGCCACCAGTGATTTGACCCGGGACTCCCATACGCAGTATTTT
CATSDLTRDSHTQYF
>-|many|TRBJ2-7|TRBV27
TGTGCCAGCTCCCGACAGCCCTACGAGCAGTACTTC
CASSRQPYEQYF
>-|many|TRBJ2-5|TRBV28
TGTGCCAGCAGTTTCGATATGGGGTCCAAAGAGACCCAGTACTTC
CASSFDMGSKETQYF
>-|many|TRBJ2-7|TRBV29-1
TGCAGCGCTGTGGTCTCCTTAGAGCAGTACTTC
CSAVVSLEQYF
>-|many|TRBJ2-7|TRBV28
TGTGCCAGCAGCACTACTTTCGACTACTACGAGCAGTACTTC
CASSTTFDYYEQYF